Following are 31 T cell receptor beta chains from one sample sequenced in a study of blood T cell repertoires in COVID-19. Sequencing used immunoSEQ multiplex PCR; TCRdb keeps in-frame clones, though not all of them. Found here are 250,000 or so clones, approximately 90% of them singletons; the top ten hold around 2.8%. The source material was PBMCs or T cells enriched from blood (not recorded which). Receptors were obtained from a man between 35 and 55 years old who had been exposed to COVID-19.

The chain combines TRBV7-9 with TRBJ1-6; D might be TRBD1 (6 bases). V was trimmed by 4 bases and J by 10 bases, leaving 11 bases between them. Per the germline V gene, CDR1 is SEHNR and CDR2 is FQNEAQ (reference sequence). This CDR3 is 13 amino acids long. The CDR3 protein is CASSSKGGSPLHF. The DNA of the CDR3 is TGTGCCAGCAGCTCAAAGGGGGGGTCACCCCTCCACTTT.

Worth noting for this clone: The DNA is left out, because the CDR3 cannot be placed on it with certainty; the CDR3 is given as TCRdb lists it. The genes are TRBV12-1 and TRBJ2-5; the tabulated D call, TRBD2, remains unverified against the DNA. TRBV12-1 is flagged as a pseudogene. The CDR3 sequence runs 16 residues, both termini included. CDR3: CASSFAGGILQETQYF.

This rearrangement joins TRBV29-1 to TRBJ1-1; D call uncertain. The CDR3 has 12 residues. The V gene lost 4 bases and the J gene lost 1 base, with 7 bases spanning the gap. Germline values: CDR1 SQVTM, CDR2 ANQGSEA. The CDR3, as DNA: TGCAGCGTTGGTCCCCAGAACACTGAAGCTTTCTTT. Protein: CSVGPQNTEAFF.

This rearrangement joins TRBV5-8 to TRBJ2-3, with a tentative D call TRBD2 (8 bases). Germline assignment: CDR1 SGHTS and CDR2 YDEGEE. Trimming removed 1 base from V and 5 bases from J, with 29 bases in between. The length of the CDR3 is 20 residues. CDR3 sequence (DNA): TGTGCCAGCAGCTTGTTAGTTGGGACAGCGGAGTTAGCGGGATTAGATACGCAGTATTTT. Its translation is CASSLLVGTAELAGLDTQYF.

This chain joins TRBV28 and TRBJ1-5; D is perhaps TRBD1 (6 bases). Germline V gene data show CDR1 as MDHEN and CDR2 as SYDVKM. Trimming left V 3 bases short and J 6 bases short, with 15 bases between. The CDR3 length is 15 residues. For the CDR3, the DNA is TGTGCCAGCAGTTTCGATACAGGGCTGGGTCAGCCCCAGCATTTT. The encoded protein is CASSFDTGLGQPQHF.

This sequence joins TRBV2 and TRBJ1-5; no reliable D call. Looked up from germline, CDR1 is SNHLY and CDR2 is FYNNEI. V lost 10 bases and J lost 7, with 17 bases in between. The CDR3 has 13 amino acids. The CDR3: CATSDHRGQPQHF. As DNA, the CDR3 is TGTGCCACCTCGGACCATCGGGGACAGCCCCAGCATTTT.

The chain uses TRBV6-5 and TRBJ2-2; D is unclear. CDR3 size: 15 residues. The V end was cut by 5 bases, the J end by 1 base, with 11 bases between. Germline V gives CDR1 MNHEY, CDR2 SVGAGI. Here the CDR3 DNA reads TGTGCCAGCAGTCACAACAGCCAGAACACCGGGGAGCTGTTTTTT. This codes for CASSHNSQNTGELFF.

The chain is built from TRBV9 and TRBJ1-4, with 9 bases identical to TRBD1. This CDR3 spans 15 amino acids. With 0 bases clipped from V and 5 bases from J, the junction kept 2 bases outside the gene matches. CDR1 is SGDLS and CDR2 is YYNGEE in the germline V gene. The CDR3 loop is CASSVGQGENEKLFF. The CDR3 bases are TGTGCCAGCAGCGTAGGACAGGGGGAGAATGAAAAACTGTTTTTT.

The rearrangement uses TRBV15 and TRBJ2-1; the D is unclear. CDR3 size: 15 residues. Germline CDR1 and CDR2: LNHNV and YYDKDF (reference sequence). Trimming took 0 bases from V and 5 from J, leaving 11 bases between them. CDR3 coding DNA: TGTGCCACCAGCAGAGATCGCGGCCCACACAATGAGCAGTTCTTC. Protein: CATSRDRGPHNEQFF.

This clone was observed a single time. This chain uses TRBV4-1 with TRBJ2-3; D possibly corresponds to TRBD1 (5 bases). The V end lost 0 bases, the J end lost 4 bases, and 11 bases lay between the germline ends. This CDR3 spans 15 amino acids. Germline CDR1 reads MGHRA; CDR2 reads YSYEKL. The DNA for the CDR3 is TGCGCCAGCAGCCAAGATGGAAGGGGCGCAGATACGCAGTATTTT. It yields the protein CASSQDGRGADTQYF.

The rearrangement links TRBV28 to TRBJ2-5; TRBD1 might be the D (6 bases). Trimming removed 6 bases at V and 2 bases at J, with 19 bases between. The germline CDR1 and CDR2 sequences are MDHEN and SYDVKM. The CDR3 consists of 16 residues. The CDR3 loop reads CASRKMTDRPQETQYF. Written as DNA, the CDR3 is TGTGCCAGCAGGAAAATGACCGACAGGCCTCAAGAGACCCAGTACTTC.

In DNA form, the CDR3 reads TGTGCCAGAAGGTACAGGGGGTTGGGGGAGCAGTACTTC. Amino acid sequence: CARRYRGLGEQYF. The rearrangement joins TRBV5-3 to TRBJ2-7; 8 nucleotides line up with TRBD1. TRBV5-3 is an open reading frame, and its role is uncertain. The CDR3 is made up of 13 amino acids. V lost 5 bases to trimming and J lost 7 bases; unmatched junction nucleotides: 8.

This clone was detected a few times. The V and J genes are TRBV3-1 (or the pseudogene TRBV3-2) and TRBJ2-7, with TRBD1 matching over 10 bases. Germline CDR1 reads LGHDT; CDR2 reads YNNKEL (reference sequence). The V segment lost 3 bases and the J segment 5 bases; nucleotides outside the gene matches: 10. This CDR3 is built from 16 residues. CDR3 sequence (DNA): TGTGCCAGCAGCCAGGGAGGGGACAGGGGTTTCGACGAGCAGTACTTC. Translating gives CASSQGGDRGFDEQYF.

The CDR3 DNA sequence: TGCGCCAGCAGCCACCCTACTAGCGGGAGTGGCTACGAGCAGTACTTC. As protein: CASSHPTSGSGYEQYF. The chain couples TRBV4-1 to TRBJ2-7; 11 positions agree with TRBD2. Trimming cost V 3 bases and J 3 bases; bases outside gene matches: 7. Germline CDR1 MGHRA, CDR2 YSYEKL. The CDR3 sequence is 16 residues long.

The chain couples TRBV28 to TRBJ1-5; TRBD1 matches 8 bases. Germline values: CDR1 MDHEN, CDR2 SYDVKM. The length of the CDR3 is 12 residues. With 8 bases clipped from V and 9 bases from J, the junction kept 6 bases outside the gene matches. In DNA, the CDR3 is TGTGCCAGCCGACAGGGGACGGCGCCCCAGCATTTT. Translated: CASRQGTAPQHF.

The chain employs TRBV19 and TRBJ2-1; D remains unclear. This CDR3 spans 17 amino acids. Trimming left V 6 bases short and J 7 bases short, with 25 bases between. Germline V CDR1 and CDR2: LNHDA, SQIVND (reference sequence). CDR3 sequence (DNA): TGTGCCAGTAGACTCCGTAATAGCTACACAAATCGGAATGAGCAGTTCTTC. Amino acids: CASRLRNSYTNRNEQFF.

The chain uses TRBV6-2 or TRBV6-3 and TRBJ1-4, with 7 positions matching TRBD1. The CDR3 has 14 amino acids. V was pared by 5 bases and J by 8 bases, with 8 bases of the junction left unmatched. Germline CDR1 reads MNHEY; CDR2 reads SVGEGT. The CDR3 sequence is CASSTGTEEEKLFF. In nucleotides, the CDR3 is TGTGCCAGCAGTACCGGGACAGAGGAGGAAAAACTGTTTTTT.

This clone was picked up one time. The CDR3 region has the DNA TGTGCCAGCAGCCCAGAGGCAGGGGTCACTGAAGCTTTCTTT. As protein: CASSPEAGVTEAFF. This chain links TRBV7-8 with TRBJ1-1; D might be TRBD1 (6 bases). Germline V lookup: CDR1 SGHVS, CDR2 FQNEAQ. The CDR3 totals 14 residues. Trimming removed 5 bases from V and 4 bases from J, with 14 bases in between. Filled out from reference TRBV7-8 and TRBJ1-1, the complete variable domain reads GAGVSQSPRYKVAKRGQDVALRCDPISGHVSLFWYQQALGQGPEFLTYFQNEAQLDKSGLPSDRFFAERPEGSVSTLKIQRTQQEDSAVYLCASSPEAGVTEAFFGQGTRLTVV.

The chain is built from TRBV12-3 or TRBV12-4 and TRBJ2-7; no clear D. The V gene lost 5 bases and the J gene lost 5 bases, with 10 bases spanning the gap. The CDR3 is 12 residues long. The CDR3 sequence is CASSIPSDEQYF. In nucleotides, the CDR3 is TGTGCCAGCAGTATCCCTAGTGACGAGCAGTACTTC.

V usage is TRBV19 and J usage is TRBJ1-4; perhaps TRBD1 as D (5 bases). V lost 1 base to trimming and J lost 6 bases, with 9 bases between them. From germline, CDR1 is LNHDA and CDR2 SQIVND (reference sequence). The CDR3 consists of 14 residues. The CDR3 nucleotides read TGTGCCAGTAGTATAGTAGGGGTCGATGAAAAACTGTTTTTT. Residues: CASSIVGVDEKLFF.

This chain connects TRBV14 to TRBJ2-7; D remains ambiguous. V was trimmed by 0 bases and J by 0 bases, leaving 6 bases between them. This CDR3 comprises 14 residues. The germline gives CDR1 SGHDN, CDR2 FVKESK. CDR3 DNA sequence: TGTGCCAGCAGCCAAGAGAACTTCTCCTACGAGCAGTACTTC. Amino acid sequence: CASSQENFSYEQYF.

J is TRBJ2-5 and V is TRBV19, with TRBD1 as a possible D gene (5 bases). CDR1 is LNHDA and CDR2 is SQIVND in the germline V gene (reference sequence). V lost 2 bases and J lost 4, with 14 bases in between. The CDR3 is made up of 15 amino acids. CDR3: CASSISNRMRETQYF. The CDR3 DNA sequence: TGTGCCAGTAGTATAAGTAACAGGATGCGAGAGACCCAGTACTTC.

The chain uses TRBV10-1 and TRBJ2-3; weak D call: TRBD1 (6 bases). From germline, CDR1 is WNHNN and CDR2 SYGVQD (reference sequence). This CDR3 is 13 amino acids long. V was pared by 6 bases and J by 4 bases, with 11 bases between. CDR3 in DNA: TGCGCCAGCAGACAGGGAGTTGCAGATACGCAGTATTTT. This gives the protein CASRQGVADTQYF.

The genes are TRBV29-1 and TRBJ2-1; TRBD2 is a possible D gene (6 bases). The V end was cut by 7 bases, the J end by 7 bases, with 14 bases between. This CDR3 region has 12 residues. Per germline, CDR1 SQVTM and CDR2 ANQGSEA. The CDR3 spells CSGEVGGNEQFF. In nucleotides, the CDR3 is TGCAGCGGGGAGGTGGGGGGAAATGAGCAGTTCTTC.

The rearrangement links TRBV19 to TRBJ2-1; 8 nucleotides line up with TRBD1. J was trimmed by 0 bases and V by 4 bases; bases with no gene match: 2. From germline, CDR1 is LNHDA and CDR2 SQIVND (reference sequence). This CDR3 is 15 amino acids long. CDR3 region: CASSRTGSSYNEQFF. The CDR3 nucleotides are TGTGCCAGTAGTAGGACAGGGAGCTCCTACAATGAGCAGTTCTTC.

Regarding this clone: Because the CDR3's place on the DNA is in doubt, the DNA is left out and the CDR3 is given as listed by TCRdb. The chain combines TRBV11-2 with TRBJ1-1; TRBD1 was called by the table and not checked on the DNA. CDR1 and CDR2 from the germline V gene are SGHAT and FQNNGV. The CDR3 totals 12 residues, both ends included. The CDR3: CASSGTVLRAFF.

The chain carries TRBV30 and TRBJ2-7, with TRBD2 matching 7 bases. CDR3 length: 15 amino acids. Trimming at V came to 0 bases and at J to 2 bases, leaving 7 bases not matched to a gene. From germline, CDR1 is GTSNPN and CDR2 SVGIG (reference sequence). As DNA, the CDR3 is TGTGCCTGGAGTGTCGGGCTAGCGGCAACCTACGAGCAGTACTTC. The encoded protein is CAWSVGLAATYEQYF.

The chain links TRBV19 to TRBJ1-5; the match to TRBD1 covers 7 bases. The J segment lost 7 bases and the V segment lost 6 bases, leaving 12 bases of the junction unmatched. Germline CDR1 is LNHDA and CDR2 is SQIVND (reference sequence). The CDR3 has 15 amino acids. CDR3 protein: CASRVRDSRDQPQHF. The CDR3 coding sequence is TGTGCCAGTAGGGTGCGGGACAGCAGGGACCAGCCCCAGCATTTT.

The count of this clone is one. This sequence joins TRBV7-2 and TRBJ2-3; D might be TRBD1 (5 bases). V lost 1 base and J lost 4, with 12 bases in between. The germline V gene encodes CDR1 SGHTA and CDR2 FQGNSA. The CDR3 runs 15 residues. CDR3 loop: CASSLGGGAADTQYF. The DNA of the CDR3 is TGTGCCAGCAGCTTAGGAGGTGGGGCGGCAGATACGCAGTATTTT. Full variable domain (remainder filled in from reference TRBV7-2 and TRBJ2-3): GAGVSQSPSNKVTEKGKDVELRCDPISGHTALYWYRQSLGQGLEFLIYFQGNSAPDKSGLPSDRFSAERTGGSVSTLTIQRTQQEDSAVYLCASSLGGGAADTQYFGPGTRLTVL.

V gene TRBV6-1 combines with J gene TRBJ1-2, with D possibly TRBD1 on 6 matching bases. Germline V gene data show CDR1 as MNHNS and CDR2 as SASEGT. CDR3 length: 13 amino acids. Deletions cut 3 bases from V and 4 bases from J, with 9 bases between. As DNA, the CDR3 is TGTGCCAGCAGTGAGGGACACGGCTATGGCTACACCTTC. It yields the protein CASSEGHGYGYTF.

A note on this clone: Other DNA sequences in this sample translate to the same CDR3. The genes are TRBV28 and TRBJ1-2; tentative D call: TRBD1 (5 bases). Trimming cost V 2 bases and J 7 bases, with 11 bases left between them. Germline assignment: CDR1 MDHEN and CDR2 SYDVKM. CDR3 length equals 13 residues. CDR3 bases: TGTGCCAGCAGTTTAGGGCAGGGTCGTGGCTACACCTTC. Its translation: CASSLGQGRGYTF.